This T cell receptor (beta chain) was recovered during a study of T cell repertoires in cytomegalovirus infection (dated by TCRdb to about 2019). As for the study more broadly: The HLA type of each donor mattered for the analysis, because public TCR beta signatures pointed to carriage of CMV infection along with the matching HLA type. The study at large found these results: The ex vivo response was dominated by HLA-C-restricted CMV-specific TCR beta clonotypes, which also provided the single most frequent clonotype in two of eight donors. Cumulative frequency of public TCR beta family members discriminated carriers of CMV infection plus the relevant HLA type in this cohort and an independent 352-donor cohort.

TCRdb names Illumina HiSeq 1500 as the instrument used. TCRdb cleaned the public reads at Q25 with fastp, built clones with MiXCR and kept in-frame beta chains. CDR3 protein duplicates are merged, each entry listing the most common genes and DNA. For this sample the table gives about 110,000 distinct CDR3 sequences, of which 9.5% to 13% were detected only once. The ten largest account for roughly 31% of the sample. The CDR3 numbers 13 residues from cysteine through phenylalanine. Only the CDR3 part of the read is kept: 39 bases, read in frame from the first base. Trimming takes 5 bases from V and 2 bases from J, and the germline ends sit 11 bases apart. CDR1 and CDR2, looked up from the germline V gene (reference sequence), are GTSNPN and SVGIG. As for this clonotype: The antigen it recognizes is unknown. The sample holds no much larger clone one base away, and base qualities are not on file.

The receptor was isolated from a human donor in good health (CMV status not recorded). Some clones in this sample may be carry-over from other donors' samples. The rearrangement joined TRBV30 to TRBJ2-3, with an unclear D gene assignment. Sequences were obtained from PBMCs, sequenced either directly or after in vitro stimulation (not recorded which). The nucleotide sequence is given as TGTGCCTGGGACGGACCTGTCACAGATACGCAGTATTTT. Its product reads: CAWDGPVTDTQYF. Supplemented by the reference TRBV30 and TRBJ2-3 proteins around the CDR3, the complete variable domain is SQTIHQWPATLVQPVGSPLSLECTVEGTSNPNLYWYRQAAGRGLQLLFYSVGIGQISSEVPQNLSASRPQDRQFILSSKKLLLSDSGFYLCAWDGPVTDTQYFGPGTRLTVL.